The sample holds a few counts of the clone carrying this TCR beta chain. What it recognizes is unknown. This CDR3 contains 11 residues. Trimming cost V 10 bases and J 14 bases; bases outside gene matches: 8. This sample was included in a study of response to subunit inactivated influenza vaccine. TCRdb re-derived calls from the RT-PCR reads in MiXCR, one entry per CDR3 protein. The sample lists around 150,000 distinct CDR3 sequences, roughly 11% occurring once. Study-level points and caveats: A suggestion made by the authors is that each seasonal influenza vaccination recruits few new T cells.

The chain carries TRBV12-3 or TRBV12-4 and TRBJ2-1; 10 bases line up with TRBD1. The source was non-naive T cells sorted from PBMCs, collected around seven weeks after vaccination. The source of this sequence is a man aged 50-60 years who received an inactivated influenza vaccine. CDR3 nucleotides: TGTGCCACGACCCACGGGACAGGGGAGTTCTTC. Protein sequence: CATTHGTGEFF.